This entry lists 6 T cell receptor beta chains sequenced from one sample in a study of metastatic and nonmetastatic thyroid tumors. TCRdb re-processed the PCR reads through MiXCR. The data show roughly 53,000 clones, about 20% seen once. No patient had received any treatment before thyroid surgery. The specimen sequenced was blood. The receptors were sampled from a female donor with papillary thyroid cancer or a benign thyroid nodule (not recorded which). Some clones in this sample may be carry-over from other donors' samples.

This clone was found many times. V is TRBV5-5 and J is TRBJ2-7, with no clear D. The germline V gene encodes CDR1 SGHKS and CDR2 YYEKEE (reference sequence). The CDR3 sequence is 13 residues long. Between the trimmed V and J ends, which lost 3 bases and 7 bases, there was a span of 14 bases. In DNA, the CDR3 is TGTGCCAGCAGCTACCCGGGCCGCCGGGAGCAGTACTTC. It codes for CASSYPGRREQYF.

In DNA, the CDR3 is TGTGCCAGCAGCCAATATCTGGGCAGTAGCGGCCCCTGGGATACGCAGTATTTT. Translated, it gives CASSQYLGSSGPWDTQYF. V and J are TRBV3-1 and TRBJ2-3, with D possibly matching TRBD2 (6 bases). CDR3 length: 18 residues. Germline CDR1 is LGHDT and CDR2 is YNNKEL (reference sequence). Trimming took off 2 bases at V and 6 bases at J, with 24 bases between the two ends.

There are many counts of this clone. The chain combines TRBV19 with TRBJ1-4; no clear D. Germline lookup yields CDR1 LNHDA and CDR2 SQIVND (reference sequence). The CDR3 runs to 15 residues. Trimming removed 5 bases at V and 2 bases at J, with 12 bases between. In DNA form, the CDR3 reads TGTGCCAGTAGTCTTGGACGGCTTACTAATGAAAAACTGTTTTTT. Protein sequence: CASSLGRLTNEKLFF.

This clone was observed many times. The genes are TRBV2 and TRBJ2-5; tentative D call: TRBD2 (6 bases). Trimming removed 8 bases at V and 2 bases at J, with 15 bases between. Germline V gene sequence: CDR1 SNHLY, CDR2 FYNNEI. The CDR3 has 14 amino acids. CDR3 amino acids: CASALSGVQETQYF. The CDR3 bases are TGTGCCAGCGCCCTATCGGGGGTACAAGAGACCCAGTACTTC.

This clone showed up just once. An end of the junction does not agree with germline; a read error may underlie this. The rearrangement uses TRBV5-5 and TRBJ2-5, with 10 positions matching TRBD1. CDR3 size: 14 residues. Germline CDR1 SGHKS, CDR2 YYEKEE (reference sequence). The CDR3, as DNA: TGTGCCAGCAACTTGGGACAGGGGATCGAGACCCAGTACTTC. It encodes CASNLGQGIETQYF.

This clone was seen many times. The V call is TRBV4-1, the J call TRBJ2-3, with 8 positions matching TRBD2. V shed 0 bases and J 0 bases; nucleotides not matched to a gene: 5. CDR1 and CDR2 from the germline V gene are MGHRA and YSYEKL. This CDR3 spans 17 amino acids. CDR3 in amino acids: CASSQDLLAGSTDTQYF. CDR3 in DNA: TGCGCCAGCAGCCAAGATCTGCTAGCGGGTAGCACAGATACGCAGTATTTT.